Below, 8 T cell receptor beta chains from the same sample are listed, as sequenced in a study of CD8+CD57+ T cells in acquired aplastic anemia. Investigators profiled TCR beta VDJ and CDR3 from genomic DNA template. TCRdb re-derived calls from the reads in MiXCR, one entry per CDR3 protein. This sample has hundreds of thousands of distinct CDR3 sequences, with around three fifths found just once. What was sequenced was sorted CD4+, CD8+, or CD8+CD57+ T cells (not recorded which) from PBMCs. These receptors came from a human donor with severe aplastic anemia or a healthy control (not recorded which).

This chain joins TRBV7-3 and TRBJ2-5, with TRBD2 matching over 13 bases. After removal of 7 bases from V and 5 bases from J, the junction contained 7 bases not matched to a gene. Germline V gene lookup returns CDR1 SGHTA and CDR2 FQGTGA. This CDR3 is 15 amino acids long. CDR3 coding DNA: TGTGCCAGCAACCAACTAGCGGGGGGGCCCGAGACCCAGTACTTC. Translating it yields CASNQLAGGPETQYF.

The chain links TRBV7-9 to TRBJ1-2; no firm D call. Trimming left V 5 bases short and J 4 bases short, with 2 bases between. This CDR3 is 10 amino acids long. CDR1 and CDR2 from the germline V gene are SEHNR and FQNEAQ (reference sequence). This CDR3 reads CASSSYGYTF. CDR3 sequence (DNA): TGTGCCAGCAGCAGCTATGGCTACACCTTC.

This chain connects TRBV20-1 to TRBJ1-5, with 12 bases identical to TRBD1. The germline gives CDR1 DFQATT, CDR2 SNEGSKA (reference sequence). CDR3 size: 16 residues. V dropped 5 bases and J dropped 2; count of bases not matched to a gene: 7. CDR3 region: CSAGTGGNWGNQPQHF. In DNA, the CDR3 is TGCAGTGCTGGGACAGGGGGCAATTGGGGCAATCAGCCCCAGCATTTT.

J is TRBJ2-1 and V is TRBV24-1; no clear D. There are 16 residues in the CDR3. V lost 3 bases to trimming and J lost 9 bases, with 20 bases between them. Germline CDR1 reads KGHDR; CDR2 reads SFDVKD. The CDR3: CATSDTVPSYISEQFF. The DNA for the CDR3 is TGTGCCACCAGTGATACGGTACCATCGTACATCAGTGAGCAGTTCTTC.

The chain combines TRBV5-1 with TRBJ2-6, with 8 bases matching TRBD2. V shed 0 bases and J 3 bases; nucleotides not matched to a gene: 2. CDR1 is SGHRS and CDR2 is YFSETQ in the germline V gene. This CDR3 region has 16 residues. CDR3 coding DNA: TGCGCCAGCAGCTTGGCGGGGGGGCTTGGGGCCAACGTCCTGACTTTC. The encoded protein is CASSLAGGLGANVLTF. The entire variable domain, with the rest obtained from reference TRBV5-1 and TRBJ2-6, is as follows: KAGVTQTPRYLIKTRGQQVTLSCSPISGHRSVSWYQQTPGQGLQFLFEYFSETQRNKGNFPGRFSGRQFSNSRSEMNVSTLELGDSALYLCASSLAGGLGANVLTFGAGSRLTVL.

V and J are TRBV9 and TRBJ2-6; the D gene could be TRBD1 or TRBD2 (6 bases each). Germline V CDR1 and CDR2: SGDLS, YYNGEE. The CDR3 is 16 amino acids. V was cut by 4 bases and J by 1 base, with 12 bases left in between. The CDR3 DNA sequence: TGTGCCAGCAGCCTGAGGGGGGCTTCTGGGGCCAACGTCCTGACTTTC. Amino acids: CASSLRGASGANVLTF.

This rearrangement joins TRBV24-1 to TRBJ1-5; tentatively, D is TRBD1 (5 bases). This CDR3 region has 16 residues. The ends were cut back, 5 bases at V and 1 base at J, with 14 bases in the middle. CDR1 and CDR2 (germline): KGHDR, SFDVKD. This CDR3 is CATSAYSGTSNQPQHF. The CDR3 DNA follows: TGTGCCACCAGTGCGTATTCCGGGACGAGCAATCAGCCCCAGCATTTT.

The chain uses TRBV7-4 and TRBJ1-6, with D perhaps TRBD1 (5 bases). The V and J ends lost 6 bases and 6 bases respectively, with 9 bases between them. The CDR3 runs 13 residues. Germline assignment: CDR1 SGHVT and CDR2 SQSDAQ. The CDR3 bases are TGTGCCAGCAGTGGGACGGTTAATTCACCCCTCCACTTT. Protein sequence: CASSGTVNSPLHF.